The T cell receptor beta chain under discussion was sequenced for a study of PD-1 blockade in classical Hodgkin lymphoma. General study results and limits: It was reported that newly diagnosed patients had less baseline TCR diversity than healthy donors. Patients who responded completely had about the same baseline diversity as newly diagnosed patients. Anyone who began nivolumab under 1 year after ASCT was excluded.

As for this clone: The antigen is undetermined.

Measured with immunoSEQ multiplex PCR; TCRdb has only the in-frame clones, and not every one. The sample records around 24,000 clones, approximately 77% being singletons. The time point was: cycle 4 day 1 (C4D1), after five to seven weeks of nivolumab. Relapse after autologous stem cell transplantation occurred in every patient, and brentuximab vedotin exposure varied. The germline CDR1 and CDR2 sequences are SGHNT and YENEEA. The CDR3 sequence is 15 residues long. V lost 1 base and J lost 5, with 14 bases in between. The chain has TRBV11-3 and TRBJ1-1; D is possibly TRBD1 (5 bases). The starting material was peripheral blood mononuclear cells (PBMCs), obtained before the fourth cycle of nivolumab. The receptor comes from a human donor with classical Hodgkin lymphoma. The CDR3 nucleotides are TGTGCCAGCAGCTTAGGTACGACTGGGGGGACTGAAGCTTTCTTT. As protein: CASSLGTTGGTEAFF. The whole variable domain, remainder taken from reference TRBV11-3 and TRBJ1-1, is EAGVVQSPRYKIIEKKQPVAFWCNPISGHNTLYWYLQNLGQGPELLIRYENEEAVDDSQLPKDRFSAERLKGVDSTLKIQPAELGDSAVYLCASSLGTTGGTEAFFGQGTRLTVV.